The clone carrying this T cell receptor beta chain was seen once. These data come from a study of blood T cell repertoires in COVID-19. Study-level information: Spain, Italy and the United States supplied samples that represented acute and convalescent COVID-19. PBMCs, B-cell-depleted T cells, or T cells provided the cDNA or gDNA that made up the material.

Original handling: Estimated nucleated cell counts came from reference gene primer amplification. Data came from immunoSEQ multiplex PCR; TCRdb stores just in-frame clones and leaves some out. D and trimming were read from the DNA, whereas the V and J calls and clone size are those reported in that table. The sample has 300,000 or so clones, over 80% seen once. The V end was cut by 2 bases, the J end by 4 bases, with 16 bases between. Germline V gives CDR1 SGHRS, CDR2 YFSETQ. CDR3 size: 16 residues. This chain links TRBV5-1 with TRBJ1-3, with TRBD1 as a possible D gene (5 bases). The material sequenced was peripheral blood. The TCR was taken from a woman aged 40-49 years with acute or convalescent COVID-19. The CDR3 DNA sequence: TGCGCCAGCAGCTTTACCCTCGCAGGGCCAGGAAACACCATATATTTT. Its translation is CASSFTLAGPGNTIYF.